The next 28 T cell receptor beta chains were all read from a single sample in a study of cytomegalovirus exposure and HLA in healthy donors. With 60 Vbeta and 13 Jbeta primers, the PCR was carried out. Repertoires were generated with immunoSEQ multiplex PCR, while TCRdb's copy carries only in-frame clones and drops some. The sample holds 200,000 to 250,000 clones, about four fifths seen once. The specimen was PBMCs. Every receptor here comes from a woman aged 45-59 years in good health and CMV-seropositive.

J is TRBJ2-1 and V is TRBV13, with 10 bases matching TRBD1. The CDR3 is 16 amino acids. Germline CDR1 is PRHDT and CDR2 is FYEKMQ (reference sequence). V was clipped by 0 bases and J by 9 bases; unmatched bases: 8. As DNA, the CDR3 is TGTGCCAGCAGCTTAGGCGGACAGGGGGTTTTGGGTGAGCAGTTCTTC. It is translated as CASSLGGQGVLGEQFF.

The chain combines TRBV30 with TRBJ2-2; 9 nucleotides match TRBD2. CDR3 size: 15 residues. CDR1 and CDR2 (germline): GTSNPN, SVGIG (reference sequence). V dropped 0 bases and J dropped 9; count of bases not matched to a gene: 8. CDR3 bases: TGTGCCTGGAGTGTACGGGGTAGCGGGGGCTGGGAGCTGTTTTTT. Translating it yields CAWSVRGSGGWELFF. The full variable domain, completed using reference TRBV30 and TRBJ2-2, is SQTIHQWPATLVQPVGSPLSLECTVEGTSNPNLYWYRQAAGRGLQLLFYSVGIGQISSEVPQNLSASRPQDRQFILSSKKLLLSDSGFYLCAWSVRGSGGWELFFGEGSRLTVL.

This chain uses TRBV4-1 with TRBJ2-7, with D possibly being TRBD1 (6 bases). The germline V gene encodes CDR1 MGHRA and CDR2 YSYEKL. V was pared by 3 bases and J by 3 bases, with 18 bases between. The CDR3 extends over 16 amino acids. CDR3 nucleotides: TGCGCCAGCAGCCAGTTATTCACGGGACACTTCTACGAGCAGTACTTC. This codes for CASSQLFTGHFYEQYF.

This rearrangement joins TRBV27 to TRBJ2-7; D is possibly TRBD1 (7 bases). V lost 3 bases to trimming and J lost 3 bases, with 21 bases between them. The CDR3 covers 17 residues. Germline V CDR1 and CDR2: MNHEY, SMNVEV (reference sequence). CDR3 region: CASSLGQRAGGSYEQYF. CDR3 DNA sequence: TGTGCCAGCAGTTTGGGACAGCGGGCAGGGGGAAGCTACGAGCAGTACTTC.

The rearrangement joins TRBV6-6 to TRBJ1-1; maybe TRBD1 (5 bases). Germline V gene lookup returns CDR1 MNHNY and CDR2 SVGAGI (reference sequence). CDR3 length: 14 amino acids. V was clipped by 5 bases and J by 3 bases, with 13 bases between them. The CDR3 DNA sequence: TGTGCCAGCAGTCCGGACAATAGGGACACTGAAGCTTTCTTT. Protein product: CASSPDNRDTEAFF.

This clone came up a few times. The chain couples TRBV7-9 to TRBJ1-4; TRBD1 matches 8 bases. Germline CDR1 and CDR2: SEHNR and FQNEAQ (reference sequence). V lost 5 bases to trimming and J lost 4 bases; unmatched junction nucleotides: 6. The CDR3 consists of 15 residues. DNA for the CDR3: TGTGCCAGCAGCGGTGGACAGGGCTTTAATGAAAAACTGTTTTTT. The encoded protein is CASSGGQGFNEKLFF.

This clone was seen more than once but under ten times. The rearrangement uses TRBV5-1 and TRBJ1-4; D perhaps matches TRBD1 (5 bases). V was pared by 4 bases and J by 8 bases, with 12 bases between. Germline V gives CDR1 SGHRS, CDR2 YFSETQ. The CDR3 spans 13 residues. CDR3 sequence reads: CASSLQGGEKLFF. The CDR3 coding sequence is TGCGCCAGCAGCCTCCAGGGTGGGGAAAAACTGTTTTTT.

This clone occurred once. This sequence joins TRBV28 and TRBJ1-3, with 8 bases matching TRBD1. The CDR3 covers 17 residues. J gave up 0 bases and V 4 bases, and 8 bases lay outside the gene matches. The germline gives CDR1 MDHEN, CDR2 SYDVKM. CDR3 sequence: CASSSLDRVISGNTIYF. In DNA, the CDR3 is TGTGCCAGCAGTTCCCTGGACAGGGTCATCTCTGGAAACACCATATATTTT.

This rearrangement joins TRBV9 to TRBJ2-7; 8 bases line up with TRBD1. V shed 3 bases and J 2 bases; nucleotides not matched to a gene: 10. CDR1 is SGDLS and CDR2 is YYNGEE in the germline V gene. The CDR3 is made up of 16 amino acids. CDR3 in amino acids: CASSGGPGRGPYEQYF. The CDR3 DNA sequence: TGTGCCAGCAGCGGGGGGCCTGGCAGGGGGCCCTACGAGCAGTACTTC.

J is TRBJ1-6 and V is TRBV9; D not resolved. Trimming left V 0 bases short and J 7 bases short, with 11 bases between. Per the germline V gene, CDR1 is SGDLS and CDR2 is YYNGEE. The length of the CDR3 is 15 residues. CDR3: CASSVGASRNSPLHF. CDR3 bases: TGTGCCAGCAGCGTAGGCGCCTCCAGGAATTCACCCCTCCACTTT.

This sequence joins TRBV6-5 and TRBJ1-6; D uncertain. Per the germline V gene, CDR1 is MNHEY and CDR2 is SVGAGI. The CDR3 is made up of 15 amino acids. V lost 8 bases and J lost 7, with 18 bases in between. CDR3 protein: CASQRSGKLNSPLHF. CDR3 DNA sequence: TGTGCCAGCCAAAGGTCGGGGAAGCTGAATTCACCCCTCCACTTT.

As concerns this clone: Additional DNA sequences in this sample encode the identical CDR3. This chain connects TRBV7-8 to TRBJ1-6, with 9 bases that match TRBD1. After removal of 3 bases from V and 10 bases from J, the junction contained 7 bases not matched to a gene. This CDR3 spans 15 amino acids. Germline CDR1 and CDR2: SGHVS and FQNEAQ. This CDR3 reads CASSLRTGVGSPLHF. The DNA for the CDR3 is TGTGCCAGCAGCTTGCGGACAGGGGTTGGGTCACCCCTCCACTTT.

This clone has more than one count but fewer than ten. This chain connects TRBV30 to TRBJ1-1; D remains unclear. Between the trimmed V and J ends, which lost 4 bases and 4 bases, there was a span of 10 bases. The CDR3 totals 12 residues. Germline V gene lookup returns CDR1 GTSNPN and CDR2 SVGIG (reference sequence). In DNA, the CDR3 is TGTGCCTGGACCCAGAGAGGCACTGAAGCTTTCTTT. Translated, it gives CAWTQRGTEAFF.

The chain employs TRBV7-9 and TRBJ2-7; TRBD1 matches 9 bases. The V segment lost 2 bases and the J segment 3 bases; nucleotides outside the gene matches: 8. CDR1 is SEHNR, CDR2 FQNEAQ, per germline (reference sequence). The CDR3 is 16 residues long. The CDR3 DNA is TGTGCCAGCAGCTTAATTTTAACAGGGGGCTACTACGAGCAGTACTTC. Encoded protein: CASSLILTGGYYEQYF.

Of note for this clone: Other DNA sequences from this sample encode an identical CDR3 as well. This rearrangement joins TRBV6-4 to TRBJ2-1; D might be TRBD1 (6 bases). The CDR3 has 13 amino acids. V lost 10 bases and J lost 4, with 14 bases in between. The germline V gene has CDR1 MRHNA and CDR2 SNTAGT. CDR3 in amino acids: CATRSGQYNEQFF. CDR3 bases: TGTGCCACCCGGAGTGGACAGTACAATGAGCAGTTCTTC.

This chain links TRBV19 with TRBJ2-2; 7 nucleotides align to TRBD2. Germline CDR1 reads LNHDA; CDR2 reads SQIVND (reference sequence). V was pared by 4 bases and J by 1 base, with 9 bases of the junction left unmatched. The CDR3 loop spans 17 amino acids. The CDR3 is CASSTPRRGRNTGELFF. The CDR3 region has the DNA TGTGCCAGTAGTACCCCCCGGCGGGGGAGGAACACCGGGGAGCTGTTTTTT.

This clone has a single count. The CDR3 region has the DNA TGCGCCAGCGACAGCAGAATGGCACCATCTCGAGGCTACACCTTC. It encodes CASDSRMAPSRGYTF. This chain uses TRBV4-1 with TRBJ1-2, with D possibly being TRBD1 (5 bases). The CDR3 is made up of 15 amino acids. Trimming took 8 bases from V and 8 from J, leaving 24 bases between them. CDR1 MGHRA and CDR2 YSYEKL come from the germline V gene.

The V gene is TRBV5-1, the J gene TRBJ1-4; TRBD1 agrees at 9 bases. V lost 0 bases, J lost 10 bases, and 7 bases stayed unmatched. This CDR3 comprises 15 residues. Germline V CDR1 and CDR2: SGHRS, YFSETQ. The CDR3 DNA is TGCGCCAGCAGCTTGGCATGGGGACAGGGCGGAAAACTGTTTTTT. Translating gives CASSLAWGQGGKLFF.

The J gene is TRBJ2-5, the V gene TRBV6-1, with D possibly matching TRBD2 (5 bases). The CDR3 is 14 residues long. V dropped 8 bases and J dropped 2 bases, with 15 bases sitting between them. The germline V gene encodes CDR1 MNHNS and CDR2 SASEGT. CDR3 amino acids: CASRGGGLQETQYF. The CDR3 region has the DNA TGTGCCAGCCGCGGTGGAGGCCTACAAGAGACCCAGTACTTC.

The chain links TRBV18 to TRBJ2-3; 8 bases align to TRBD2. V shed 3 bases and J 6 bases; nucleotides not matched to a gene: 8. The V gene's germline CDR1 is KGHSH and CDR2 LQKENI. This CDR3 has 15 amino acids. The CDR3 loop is CASSPLGAGADTQYF. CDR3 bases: TGTGCCAGCTCACCCCTCGGAGCGGGGGCGGATACGCAGTATTTT.

The CDR3: CASSVSGTGPQKLFF. In nucleotides, the CDR3 is TGTGCCAGCAGTGTCTCCGGGACAGGTCCCCAAAAACTGTTTTTT. This chain uses TRBV6-1 with TRBJ1-4, with 8 bases fitting TRBD1. Germline V gene data show CDR1 as MNHNS and CDR2 as SASEGT. V lost 4 bases to trimming and J lost 9 bases; unmatched junction nucleotides: 10. The CDR3 totals 15 residues.

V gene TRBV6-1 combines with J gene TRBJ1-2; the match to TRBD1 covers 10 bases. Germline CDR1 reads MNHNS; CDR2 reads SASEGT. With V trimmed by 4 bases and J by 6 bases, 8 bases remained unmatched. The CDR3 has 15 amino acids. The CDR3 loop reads CASSVTGGRLDGYTF. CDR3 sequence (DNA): TGTGCCAGCAGTGTGACAGGGGGCCGTTTGGATGGCTACACCTTC.

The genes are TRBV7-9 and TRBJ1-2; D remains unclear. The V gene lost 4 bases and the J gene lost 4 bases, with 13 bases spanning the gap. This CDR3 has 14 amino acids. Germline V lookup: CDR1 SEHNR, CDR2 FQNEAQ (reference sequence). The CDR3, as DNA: TGTGCCAGCAGCTCGCCCGGAGTCCTCTATGGCTACACCTTC. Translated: CASSSPGVLYGYTF.

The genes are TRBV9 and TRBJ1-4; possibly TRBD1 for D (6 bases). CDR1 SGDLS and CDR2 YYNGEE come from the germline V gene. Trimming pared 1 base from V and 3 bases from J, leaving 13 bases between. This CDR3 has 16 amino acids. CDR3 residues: CASSVSPGAANEKLFF. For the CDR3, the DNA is TGTGCCAGCAGCGTATCCCCAGGGGCGGCTAATGAAAAACTGTTTTTT.

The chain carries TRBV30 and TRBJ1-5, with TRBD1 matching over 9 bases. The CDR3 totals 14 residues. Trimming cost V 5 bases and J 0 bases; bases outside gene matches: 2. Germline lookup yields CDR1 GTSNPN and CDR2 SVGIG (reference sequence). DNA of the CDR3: TGTGCCTGGGGGACAGGGCTTAGCAATCAGCCCCAGCATTTT. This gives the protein CAWGTGLSNQPQHF.

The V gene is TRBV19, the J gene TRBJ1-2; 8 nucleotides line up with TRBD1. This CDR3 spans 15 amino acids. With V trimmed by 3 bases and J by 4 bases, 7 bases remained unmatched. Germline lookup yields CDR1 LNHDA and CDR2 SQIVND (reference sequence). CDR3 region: CASSMDREALYGYTF. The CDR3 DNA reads TGTGCCAGTAGTATGGACAGGGAAGCCCTCTATGGCTACACCTTC.

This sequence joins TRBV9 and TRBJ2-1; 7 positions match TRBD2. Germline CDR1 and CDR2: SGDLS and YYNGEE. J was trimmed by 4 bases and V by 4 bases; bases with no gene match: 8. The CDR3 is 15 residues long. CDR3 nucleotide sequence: TGTGCCAGCAGCCTCGGGGAGCGGGGTTACAATGAGCAGTTCTTC. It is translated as CASSLGERGYNEQFF.

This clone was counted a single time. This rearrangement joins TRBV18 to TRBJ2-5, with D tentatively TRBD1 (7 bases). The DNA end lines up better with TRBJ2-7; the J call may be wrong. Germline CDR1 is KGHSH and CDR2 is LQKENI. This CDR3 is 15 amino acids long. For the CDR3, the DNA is TGTGCCAGCTCACCACCGGGGGGACAGACCTACGAGCAGTACTTC. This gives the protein CASSPPGGQTYEQYF.